This T cell receptor beta chain originates from a study of identical twins. This clonotype came up a few times. Its antigen remains unidentified. The CDR3 covers 15 residues. CDR1 is SGHRS and CDR2 is YFSETQ in the germline V gene. V was shortened by 4 bases and J by 4 bases, with 15 bases between the two germline ends. Whole-study findings and limits: Partial confounding of zero-insertion analyses by invariant MAIT and iNKT cells was possible.

Healthy Caucasians made up all donors. Each CDR3 protein is one row after TCRdb ran MiXCR on the 5' RACE reads. The top ten hold roughly 7.8% of the sample, which has hundreds of thousands of distinct CDR3 sequences, around 12% seen once. These data are also associated with another study on yellow fever vaccine responses in identical twins.

Sequencing was performed on CD8+ T cells sorted from blood. V is TRBV5-1 and J is TRBJ2-1, with D perhaps TRBD1 or TRBD2 (6 bases each). The source of this sequence is a woman in her late teens or twenties in good health. The DNA of the CDR3 is TGCGCCAGCAGCATCGTGGGGGGCTTGTACAATGAGCAGTTCTTC. The encoded protein is CASSIVGGLYNEQFF.